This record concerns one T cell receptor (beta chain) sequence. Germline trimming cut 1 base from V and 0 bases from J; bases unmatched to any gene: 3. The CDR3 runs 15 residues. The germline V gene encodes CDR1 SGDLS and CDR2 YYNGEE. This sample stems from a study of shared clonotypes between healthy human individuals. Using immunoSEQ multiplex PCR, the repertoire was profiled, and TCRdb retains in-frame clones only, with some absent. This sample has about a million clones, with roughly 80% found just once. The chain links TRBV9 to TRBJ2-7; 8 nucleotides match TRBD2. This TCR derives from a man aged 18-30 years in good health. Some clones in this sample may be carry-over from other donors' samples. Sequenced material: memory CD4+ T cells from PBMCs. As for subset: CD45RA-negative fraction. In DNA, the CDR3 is TGTGCCAGCAGCGTATTACTAGCGGACTCCTACGAGCAGTACTTC. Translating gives CASSVLLADSYEQYF.